Following are 15 T cell receptor beta chains from one sample sequenced in a study of blood T cell repertoires in COVID-19. Produced via immunoSEQ multiplex PCR; TCRdb's table is partial and in-frame only. The repertoire consists of a few hundred thousand clones, with more than 80% occurring once and the leading ten covering 1.2%. Sequencing used PBMCs or T cells enriched from blood (not recorded which). Every receptor here comes from a man younger than 40 who had recovered from COVID-19.

V and J are TRBV27 and TRBJ1-6, with 9 positions matching TRBD1. The ends lost 6 bases at V and 10 bases at J; junction bases unmatched: 4. The length of the CDR3 is 13 residues. Germline loops: CDR1 MNHEY, CDR2 SMNVEV (reference sequence). The CDR3 protein is CASRTGGLSPLHF. The DNA of the CDR3 is TGTGCCAGCAGGACAGGGGGACTGTCACCCCTCCACTTT.

The rearrangement uses TRBV7-2 and TRBJ2-1, with 7 bases aligning to TRBD1. The germline V gene has CDR1 SGHTA and CDR2 FQGNSA. V lost 4 bases and J lost 12; bases outside the gene matches: 9. The CDR3 contains 13 residues. The CDR3 DNA reads as TGTGCCAGCAGCTCTAGACAGGGTGAAACGCAGTTCTTC. As protein: CASSSRQGETQFF.

This chain uses TRBV5-6 with TRBJ1-5; 10 positions match TRBD1. There are 16 residues in the CDR3. Germline V gene data show CDR1 as SGHDT and CDR2 as YYEEEE. J lost 4 bases, V lost 2 bases, and 6 bases had no gene match. The CDR3 loop reads CASSLYDRGRNQPQHF. The CDR3 DNA reads as TGTGCCAGCAGCTTATATGACAGGGGGCGTAATCAGCCCCAGCATTTT.

V and J are TRBV10-3 and TRBJ2-3, with TRBD2 identical over 10 bases. This CDR3 is 15 amino acids long. Germline V gives CDR1 ENHRY, CDR2 SYGVKD. The V segment lost 6 bases and the J segment 1 base; nucleotides outside the gene matches: 4. DNA for the CDR3: TGTGCCATCAGCCCCGGGACTAGCGGCACAGATACGCAGTATTTT. Its protein is CAISPGTSGTDTQYF.

The chain has TRBV7-9 and TRBJ2-7; 7 positions agree with TRBD2. The CDR3 covers 15 residues. The trim removed 4 bases at V and 1 base at J, leaving 7 bases unmatched. CDR1 and CDR2 from the germline V gene are SEHNR and FQNEAQ (reference sequence). The DNA for the CDR3 is TGTGCCAGCAGCTCCTACGGGGGGTCATCCTACGAGCAGTACTTC. Translation: CASSSYGGSSYEQYF.

The V call is TRBV27, the J call TRBJ1-2; possible D gene TRBD1, 5 bases. This CDR3 has 13 amino acids. V was pared by 6 bases and J by 3 bases, with 11 bases between. Germline V gives CDR1 MNHEY, CDR2 SMNVEV (reference sequence). In nucleotides, the CDR3 is TGTGCCAGCAGGGCATGGGGCGACTATGGCTACACCTTC. Protein: CASRAWGDYGYTF.

The chain couples TRBV6-6 to TRBJ2-1; 8 bases are a match to TRBD2. There are 15 residues in the CDR3. Per germline, CDR1 MNHNY and CDR2 SVGAGI (reference sequence). V lost 8 bases and J lost 5; bases outside the gene matches: 11. The DNA of the CDR3 is TGTGCCAGCGGCGGCTGGACGGGAGGGAACAATGAGCAGTTCTTC. Translated, it gives CASGGWTGGNNEQFF.

The chain joins TRBV7-9 to TRBJ1-3; D ambiguous. The ends were cut back, 8 bases at V and 0 bases at J, with 20 bases in the middle. CDR3 length: 17 amino acids. Germline assignment: CDR1 SEHNR and CDR2 FQNEAQ (reference sequence). The CDR3: CASRPGAGEYSGNTIYF. The DNA for the CDR3 is TGTGCCAGCCGCCCCGGAGCGGGCGAATACTCTGGAAACACCATATATTTT.

The chain employs TRBV2 and TRBJ2-2, with 8 bases fitting TRBD1. The CDR3 runs 16 residues. Germline CDR1 SNHLY, CDR2 FYNNEI. V lost 6 bases and J lost 0; bases outside the gene matches: 6. CDR3 region: CASSRTGGANTGELFF. CDR3 in DNA: TGTGCCAGCAGCCGAACAGGGGGAGCGAACACCGGGGAGCTGTTTTTT.

The rearrangement joins TRBV9 to TRBJ2-3; a possible D gene is TRBD1 (6 bases). The CDR3 length is 14 residues. Germline V gene lookup returns CDR1 SGDLS and CDR2 YYNGEE. The germline V and J ends were trimmed by 0 bases and 2 bases, with 7 bases remaining between them. CDR3 in amino acids: CASSVVGATDTQYF. The CDR3 DNA reads TGTGCCAGCAGCGTAGTGGGGGCCACAGATACGCAGTATTTT.

V usage is TRBV7-8 and J usage is TRBJ2-7, with D tentatively TRBD2 (6 bases). V gave up 7 bases and J gave up 0 bases, with 13 bases separating them. Germline CDR1 SGHVS, CDR2 FQNEAQ. This CDR3 is built from 14 residues. The CDR3 is CASNRLVDSYEQYF. The CDR3 region has the DNA TGTGCCAGCAACCGACTAGTTGACTCCTACGAGCAGTACTTC.

The chain is built from TRBV11-2 and TRBJ2-5, with D possibly being TRBD2 (5 bases). This CDR3 region has 14 residues. Germline V lookup: CDR1 SGHAT, CDR2 FQNNGV. V dropped 1 base and J dropped 2 bases, with 8 bases sitting between them. CDR3 sequence reads: CASSLVTTQETQYF. CDR3 DNA: TGTGCCAGCAGCTTAGTGACTACGCAAGAGACCCAGTACTTC.

The rearrangement uses TRBV4-2 and TRBJ2-5, with 13 positions matching TRBD2. J lost 2 bases, V lost 0 bases, and 6 bases had no gene match. The CDR3 runs to 18 residues. CDR1 and CDR2 (germline): LGHNA, YNFKEQ. The chain's CDR3 is CASSQEWTSGGQQETQYF. DNA of the CDR3: TGTGCCAGCAGCCAAGAGTGGACTAGCGGGGGCCAACAAGAGACCCAGTACTTC.

The rearrangement links TRBV19 to TRBJ1-2; no clear D gene. Trimming cost V 5 bases and J 2 bases, with 3 bases left between them. This CDR3 contains 11 residues. CDR1 LNHDA and CDR2 SQIVND come from the germline V gene (reference sequence). This CDR3 reads CASSVNYGYTF. CDR3 nucleotide sequence: TGTGCCAGTAGTGTAAACTATGGCTACACCTTC. The full variable domain, in which reference TRBV19 and TRBJ1-2 provide the parts outside the CDR3, is DGGITQSPKYLFRKEGQNVTLSCEQNLNHDAMYWYRQDPGQGLRLIYYSQIVNDFQKGDIAEGYSVSREKKESFPLTVTSAQKNPTAFYLCASSVNYGYTFGSGTRLTVV.

V usage is TRBV6-5 and J usage is TRBJ1-2, with 7 bases lining up with TRBD1. The CDR3 sequence is 14 residues long. Germline V CDR1 and CDR2: MNHEY, SVGAGI. The J segment lost 5 bases and the V segment lost 6 bases, leaving 9 bases of the junction unmatched. CDR3 in amino acids: CASSSGTEGYGYTF. The CDR3 coding sequence is TGTGCCAGCAGCTCCGGGACAGAGGGGTATGGCTACACCTTC.